The present entry profiles one T cell receptor (beta chain) with its context. The target antigen is unknown. The germline V and J ends were trimmed by 2 bases and 6 bases, with 13 bases remaining between them. Germline V gives CDR1 MDHEN, CDR2 SYDVKM. This CDR3 has 14 residues. The libraries were made with immunoSEQ v3.0 at survey level. The sequencing target was about 35,000-55,000 T-cell genomes per sample. The data were produced by immunoSEQ multiplex PCR, yet TCRdb's version contains in-frame clones alone and is incomplete. The sample comprises 35,000 to 40,000 clones, 80% of which are singletons, and around 5.1% rests with the top ten. The data stem from a study of long-term antiretroviral therapy in people with HIV. Study results and caveats: Versus controls, repertoires in people with HIV had narrower CDR3 length ranges. Repertoire dominance by clones expanded before ART was seen at all time points. Post-ART diversity increased but stayed below transplant donor controls.

The sequences come from unsorted PBMCs, collected 1.5 years after starting antiretroviral therapy. The rearrangement links TRBV28 to TRBJ1-1; D possibly corresponds to TRBD1 (6 bases). This TCR was recovered from a man between 18 and 35 years old with HIV. The CDR3 DNA reads TGTGCCAGCAGTTTAGTTTCAGGGGTCGCTGAAGCTTTCTTT. Translated: CASSLVSGVAEAFF.